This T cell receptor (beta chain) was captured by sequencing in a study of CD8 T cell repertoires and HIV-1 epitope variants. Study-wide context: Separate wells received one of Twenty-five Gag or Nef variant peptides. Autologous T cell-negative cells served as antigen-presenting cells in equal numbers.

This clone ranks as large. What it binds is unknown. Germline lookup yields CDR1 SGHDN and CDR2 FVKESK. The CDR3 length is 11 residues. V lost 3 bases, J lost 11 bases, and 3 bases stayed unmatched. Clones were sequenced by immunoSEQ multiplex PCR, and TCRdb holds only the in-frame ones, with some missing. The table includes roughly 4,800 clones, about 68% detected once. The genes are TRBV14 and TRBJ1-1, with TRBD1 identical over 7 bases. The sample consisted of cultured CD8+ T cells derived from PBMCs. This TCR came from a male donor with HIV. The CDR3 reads CASSQSGGAFF. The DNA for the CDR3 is TGTGCCAGCAGCCAGTCAGGGGGGGCTTTCTTT.